This T cell receptor (beta chain) is from a study of Ad26.COV2.S vaccination and SARS-CoV-2 variants. Study in general: Administration of Ad26.COV2.S was intramuscular, either once or twice 56 days apart. Study observations and caveats: Vaccine and placebo recipients had comparable breadth of non-spike TCRs. Reportedly, spike-specific CD8+ and CD4+ T cell responses achieved substantial breadth once vaccination had taken place.

Treatment reported: some 20 received Ad26.COV2.S at low or high dose, single or two shots; 5 received placebo; per-sample allocation not given. The samples were gathered on day 63 after the first injection of vaccine or placebo. As concerns this clone: Its antigen is currently unknown.

Trimming pared 3 bases from V and 1 base from J, leaving 0 bases between. CDR1 and CDR2 from the germline V gene are LGHDT and YNNKEL (reference sequence). CDR3 length equals 12 residues. The method was immunoSEQ multiplex PCR; TCRdb's version includes in-frame clones alone and lacks a portion of them. Here the sample spans some 340,000 clones, roughly 84% being singletons. The source material was peripheral blood, sampled in a trial of Ad26.COV2.S vaccine versus placebo. The sequence was obtained from a person aged 18-65 years who received the Ad26.COV2.S COVID-19 vaccine or a placebo. This chain joins TRBV3-1 (or the pseudogene TRBV3-2) and TRBJ2-2, with D unclear. The CDR3 spells CASSQNTGELFF. CDR3 coding DNA: TGTGCCAGCAGCCAGAACACCGGGGAGCTGTTTTTT.